One and the same sample provided the 9 T cell receptor beta chains below, sequenced in a study of blood T cells in healthy people across ages (dated by TCRdb to the mid-2010s). Receptors were amplified or captured by 5' RACE. Sequencing was carried out with an Illumina HiSeq 2500. The second PCR ran for roughly 7 to 11 cycles and used a J-beta primer mix along with a sample-barcoded 5' primer. TCRdb took the public reads, trimmed them with fastp at Q25, ran MiXCR for clone calling and kept in-frame beta chains. Entries that share a CDR3 protein sequence are merged under the most common genes and DNA. For this sample the table gives under 750,000 distinct CDR3 sequences, of which 40% to 55% were detected only once. Jointly, the top ten make up just under 25% of the sample. Specimen: blood. The receptors derive from an elderly man in good health.

V usage is TRBV7-8 and J usage is TRBJ2-7, with D possibly called TRBD1 or TRBD2 (5 bases each). Trimming took off 1 base at V and 1 base at J, with 8 bases between the two ends. Germline-derived CDR1 and CDR2 are SGHVS and FQNEAQ. CDR3 length equals 14 residues. The CDR3 spells CASSLDEGSYEQYF. The CDR3 DNA follows: TGTGCCAGCAGCTTAGATGAGGGGTCCTACGAGCAGTACTTC. Looking up the rest from reference TRBV7-8 and TRBJ2-7 gives the full variable domain: GAGVSQSPRYKVAKRGQDVALRCDPISGHVSLFWYQQALGQGPEFLTYFQNEAQLDKSGLPSDRFFAERPEGSVSTLKIQRTQQEDSAVYLCASSLDEGSYEQYFGPGTRLTVT.

The gene calls are TRBV7-3 and TRBJ2-2, with 9 bases that match TRBD2. Germline loops: CDR1 SGHTA, CDR2 FQGTGA. This CDR3 is 16 amino acids long. The V segment lost 0 bases and the J segment 4 bases; nucleotides outside the gene matches: 3. The CDR3 nucleotides are TGTGCCAGCAGCTTAACAAGCGGGGGGCCCACCGGGGAGCTGTTTTTT. Translation: CASSLTSGGPTGELFF. The full variable domain, with the rest looked up from reference TRBV7-3 and TRBJ2-2, is GAGVSQTPSNKVTEKGKYVELRCDPISGHTALYWYRQSLGQGPEFLIYFQGTGAADDSGLPNDRFFAVRPEGSVSTLKIQRTERGDSAVYLCASSLTSGGPTGELFFGEGSRLTVL.

Only a few counts were recorded for this clonotype. A read error may be the cause here, since a much bigger clone is one base away. The rearrangement uses TRBV6-6 and TRBJ2-4; no clear D gene. Between the trimmed V and J ends, which lost 5 bases and 13 bases, there was a span of 12 bases. The CDR3 is 11 residues long. Germline CDR1 is MNHNY and CDR2 is SVGAGI (reference sequence). In DNA form, the CDR3 reads TGTGCCAGCAGTACCTACAATGAGCAGTACTTC. Protein sequence: CASSTYNEQYF.

The gene calls are TRBV6-5 and TRBJ1-4; no clear D gene. The CDR3 length is 15 residues. V lost 2 bases and J 7 bases, leaving 14 bases between the germline ends. In germline, CDR1 is MNHEY, CDR2 SVGAGI. This CDR3 is CASSYRQTGGEKLFF. For the CDR3, the DNA is TGTGCCAGCAGTTACCGGCAAACGGGTGGTGAAAAACTGTTTTTT.

The rearrangement joins TRBV20-1 to TRBJ2-7; 7 bases align to TRBD2. Germline V gene sequence: CDR1 DFQATT, CDR2 SNEGSKA (reference sequence). Trimming at V came to 6 bases and at J to 1 base, leaving 3 bases not matched to a gene. The CDR3 runs to 12 residues. CDR3: CSAREGSYEQYF. For the CDR3, the DNA is TGCAGTGCCAGGGAGGGTTCCTACGAGCAGTACTTC.

The chain links TRBV29-1 to TRBJ2-1; 8 nucleotides match TRBD2. The CDR3 is 14 amino acids. The V gene end was trimmed by 3 bases and the J gene end by 6 bases; junction bases not matched to a gene: 7. CDR1 and CDR2 from the germline V gene are SQVTM and ANQGSEA. CDR3: CSVDGTRRRNEQFF. CDR3 DNA sequence: TGCAGCGTTGACGGGACTAGAAGACGCAATGAGCAGTTCTTC.

For this clonotype: This may arise from a read error, as a much more abundant clone is one base away. The CDR3 loop reads CATSPGLAQNYEQYF. CDR3 in DNA: TGTGCCACCAGTCCCGGACTAGCGCAGAACTACGAGCAGTACTTC. V gene TRBV10-3 combines with J gene TRBJ2-4; TRBD2 matches 9 bases. The last part of the DNA fits TRBJ2-7 better; the J call may be wrong. Germline loops: CDR1 ENHRY, CDR2 SYGVKD. This CDR3 is 15 amino acids long.

The J gene is TRBJ1-5, the V gene TRBV12-5; 7 bases are shared with TRBD1. The ends lost 7 bases at V and 3 bases at J; junction bases unmatched: 9. From germline, CDR1 is LGHNT and CDR2 FRNRAP. The CDR3 contains 15 residues. This CDR3 reads CASAEQGQINQPQHF. The CDR3 DNA reads TGTGCTAGTGCCGAACAGGGACAGATCAATCAGCCCCAGCATTTT. Variable domain in full (rest from reference TRBV12-5 and TRBJ1-5): DARVTQTPRHKVTEMGQEVTMRCQPILGHNTVFWYRQTMMQGLELLAYFRNRAPLDDSGMPKDRFSAEMPDATLATLKIQPSEPRDSAVYFCASAEQGQINQPQHFGDGTRLSIL.

This clonotype appeared a few times. The chain recombines TRBV7-9 with TRBJ1-1; a possible D gene is TRBD1 (6 bases). V lost 4 bases, J lost 0 bases, and 18 bases lay in between. This CDR3 is 17 amino acids long. The germline V gene has CDR1 SEHNR and CDR2 FQNEAQ (reference sequence). In nucleotides, the CDR3 is TGTGCCAGCAGCTCCCCGGCCGGGGGGCAAATGAACACTGAAGCTTTCTTT. This encodes CASSSPAGGQMNTEAFF.